These 3 T cell receptor beta chains share one sample of origin, sequenced in a study of T cell changes during pregnancy in multiple sclerosis. The protocol was immunoSEQ multiplex PCR, while the TCRdb copy is restricted to in-frame clones and leaves out a portion. The sample records about 75,000 clones, 94% being singletons. This material consisted of CD4+ T cells from peripheral blood mononuclear cells, taken after pregnancy. Receptors originate from a female donor with multiple sclerosis, enrolled in a pregnancy study.

The rearrangement joins TRBV15 to TRBJ2-5; TRBD2 matches 7 bases. J was trimmed by 2 bases and V by 0 bases; bases with no gene match: 3. The CDR3 length is 15 residues. The germline V gene encodes CDR1 LNHNV and CDR2 YYDKDF (reference sequence). The CDR3 sequence is CATSRDLAVQETQYF. CDR3 sequence (DNA): TGTGCCACCAGCAGAGATCTAGCGGTACAAGAGACCCAGTACTTC.

This chain connects TRBV7-2 to TRBJ2-4; 7 nucleotides agree with TRBD2. The germline V gene has CDR1 SGHTA and CDR2 FQGNSA. The CDR3 has 12 amino acids. The J segment lost 14 bases and the V segment lost 4 bases, leaving 8 bases of the junction unmatched. The CDR3 protein is CASSSRLAFEYF. CDR3 coding DNA: TGTGCCAGCAGCTCGCGACTAGCTTTCGAGTACTTC.

The gene calls are TRBV15 and TRBJ2-7; 7 bases are a match to TRBD2. The germline V gene has CDR1 LNHNV and CDR2 YYDKDF (reference sequence). The CDR3 is 15 residues long. V lost 0 bases and J lost 4; bases outside the gene matches: 6. CDR3 amino acids: CATSREGSGGYEQYF. The CDR3 DNA follows: TGTGCCACCAGCAGAGAAGGTTCCGGGGGGTACGAGCAGTACTTC.